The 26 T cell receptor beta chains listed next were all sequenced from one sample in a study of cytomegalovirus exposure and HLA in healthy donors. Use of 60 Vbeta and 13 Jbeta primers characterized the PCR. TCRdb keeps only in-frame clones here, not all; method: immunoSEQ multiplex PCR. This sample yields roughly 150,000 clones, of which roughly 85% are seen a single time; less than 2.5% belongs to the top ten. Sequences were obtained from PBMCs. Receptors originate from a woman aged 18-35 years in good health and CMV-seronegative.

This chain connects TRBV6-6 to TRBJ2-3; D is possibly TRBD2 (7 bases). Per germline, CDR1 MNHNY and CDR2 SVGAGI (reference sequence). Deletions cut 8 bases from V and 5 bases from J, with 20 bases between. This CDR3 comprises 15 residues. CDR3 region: CASSDNGGPIDTQYF. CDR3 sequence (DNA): TGTGCCAGCTCCGATAACGGGGGGCCCATAGATACGCAGTATTTT.

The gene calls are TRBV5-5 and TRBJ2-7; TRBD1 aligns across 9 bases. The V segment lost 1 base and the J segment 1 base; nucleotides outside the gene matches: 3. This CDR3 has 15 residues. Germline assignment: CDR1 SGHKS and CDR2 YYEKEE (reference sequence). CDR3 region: CASSLTGGSSYEQYF. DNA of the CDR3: TGTGCCAGCAGCTTGACAGGGGGCTCGTCCTACGAGCAGTACTTC.

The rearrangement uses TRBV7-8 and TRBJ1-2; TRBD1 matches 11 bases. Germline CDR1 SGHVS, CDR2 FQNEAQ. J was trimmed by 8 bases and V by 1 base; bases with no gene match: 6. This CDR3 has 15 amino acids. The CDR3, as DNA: TGTGCCAGCAGCTTAGAGTGGACAGGGGGCGACGGCTACACCTTC. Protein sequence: CASSLEWTGGDGYTF.

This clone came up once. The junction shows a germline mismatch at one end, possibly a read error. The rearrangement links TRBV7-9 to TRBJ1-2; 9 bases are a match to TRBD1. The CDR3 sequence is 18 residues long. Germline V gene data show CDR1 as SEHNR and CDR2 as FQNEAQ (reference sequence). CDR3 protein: CSSSRSFQGTGKDYGYTF. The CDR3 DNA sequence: TGTTCCAGCAGCCGGTCTTTCCAGGGGACAGGGAAGGACTATGGCTACACCTTC. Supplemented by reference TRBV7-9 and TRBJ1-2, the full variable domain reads DTGVSQNPRHKITKRGQNVTFRCDPISEHNRLYWYRQTLGQGPEFLTYFQNEAQLEKSRLLSDRFSAERPKGSFSTLEIQRTEQGDSAMYLCSSSRSFQGTGKDYGYTFGSGTRLTVV.

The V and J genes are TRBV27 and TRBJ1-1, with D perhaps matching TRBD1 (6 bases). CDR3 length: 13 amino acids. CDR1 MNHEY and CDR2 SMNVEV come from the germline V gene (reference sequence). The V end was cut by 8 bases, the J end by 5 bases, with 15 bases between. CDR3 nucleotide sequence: TGTGCCAGCTCCGGGGGGCCTGGGACTGAAGCTTTCTTT. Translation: CASSGGPGTEAFF.

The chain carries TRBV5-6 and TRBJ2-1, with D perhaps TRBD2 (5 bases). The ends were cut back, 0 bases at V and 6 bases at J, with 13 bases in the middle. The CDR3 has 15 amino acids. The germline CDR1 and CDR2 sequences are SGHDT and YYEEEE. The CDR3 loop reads CASSLDRRVGNEQFF. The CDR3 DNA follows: TGTGCCAGCAGCTTGGACCGGCGGGTAGGCAATGAGCAGTTCTTC.

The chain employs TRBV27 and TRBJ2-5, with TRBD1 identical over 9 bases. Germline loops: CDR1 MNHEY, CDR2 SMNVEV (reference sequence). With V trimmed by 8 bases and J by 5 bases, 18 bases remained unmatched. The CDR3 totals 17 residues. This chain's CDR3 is CASPLIHRDRVSETQYF. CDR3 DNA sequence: TGTGCCAGCCCCTTGATTCACCGGGACAGGGTGTCGGAGACCCAGTACTTC.

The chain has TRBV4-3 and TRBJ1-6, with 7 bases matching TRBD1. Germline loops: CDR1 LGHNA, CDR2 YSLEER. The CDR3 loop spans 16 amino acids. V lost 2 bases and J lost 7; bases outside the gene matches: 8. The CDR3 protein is CASSQPRTGKNSPLHF. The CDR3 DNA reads TGCGCCAGCAGCCAACCGAGGACAGGAAAGAATTCACCCCTCCACTTT.

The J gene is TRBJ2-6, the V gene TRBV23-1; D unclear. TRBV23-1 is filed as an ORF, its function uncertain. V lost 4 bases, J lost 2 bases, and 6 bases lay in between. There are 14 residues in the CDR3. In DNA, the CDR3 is TGCGCCAGCAGTCCGGAGCCTGGGGCCAACGTCCTGACTTTC. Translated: CASSPEPGANVLTF.

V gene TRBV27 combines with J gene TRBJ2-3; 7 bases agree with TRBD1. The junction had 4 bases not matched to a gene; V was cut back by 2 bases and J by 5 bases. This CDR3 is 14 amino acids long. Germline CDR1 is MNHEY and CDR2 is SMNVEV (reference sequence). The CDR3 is CASSLATGEDTQYF. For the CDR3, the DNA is TGTGCCAGCAGTTTAGCCACAGGGGAAGATACGCAGTATTTT.

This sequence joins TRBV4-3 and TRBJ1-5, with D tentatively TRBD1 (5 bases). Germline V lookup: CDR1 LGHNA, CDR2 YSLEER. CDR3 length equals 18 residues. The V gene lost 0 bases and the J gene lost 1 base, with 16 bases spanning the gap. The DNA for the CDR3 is TGCGCCAGCAGCCAAGAAACCTGGGAGGGGATGAGCAATCAGCCCCAGCATTTT. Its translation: CASSQETWEGMSNQPQHF.

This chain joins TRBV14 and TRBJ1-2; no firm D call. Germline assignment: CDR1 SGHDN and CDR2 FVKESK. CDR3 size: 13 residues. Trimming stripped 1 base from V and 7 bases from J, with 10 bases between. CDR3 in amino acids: CASSQVRNGGYTF. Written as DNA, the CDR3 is TGTGCCAGCAGCCAAGTGAGAAATGGTGGCTACACCTTC.

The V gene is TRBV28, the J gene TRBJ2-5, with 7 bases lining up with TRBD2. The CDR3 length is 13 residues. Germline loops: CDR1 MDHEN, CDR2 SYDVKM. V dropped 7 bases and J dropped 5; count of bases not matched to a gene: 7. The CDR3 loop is CASTSGGRETQYF. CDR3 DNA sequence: TGTGCCAGCACCTCGGGGGGTAGGGAGACCCAGTACTTC. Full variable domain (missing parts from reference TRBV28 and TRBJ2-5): DVKVTQSSRYLVKRTGEKVFLECVQDMDHENMFWYRQDPGLGLRLIYFSYDVKMKEKGDIPEGYSVSREKKERFSLILESASTNQTSMYLCASTSGGRETQYFGPGTRLLVL.

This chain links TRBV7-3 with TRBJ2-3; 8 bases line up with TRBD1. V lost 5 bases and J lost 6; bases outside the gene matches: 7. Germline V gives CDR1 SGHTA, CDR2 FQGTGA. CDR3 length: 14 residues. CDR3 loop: CASSQGASWDTQYF. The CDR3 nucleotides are TGTGCCAGCAGCCAGGGGGCTAGCTGGGATACGCAGTATTTT. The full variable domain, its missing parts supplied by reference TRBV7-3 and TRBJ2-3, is GAGVSQTPSNKVTEKGKYVELRCDPISGHTALYWYRQSLGQGPEFLIYFQGTGAADDSGLPNDRFFAVRPEGSVSTLKIQRTERGDSAVYLCASSQGASWDTQYFGPGTRLTVL.

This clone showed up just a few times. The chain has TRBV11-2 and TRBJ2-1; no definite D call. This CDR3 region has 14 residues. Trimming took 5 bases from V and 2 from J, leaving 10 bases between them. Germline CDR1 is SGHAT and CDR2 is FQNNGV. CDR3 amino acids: CASSLANPYNEQFF. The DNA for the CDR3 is TGTGCCAGCAGCCTTGCTAATCCCTACAATGAGCAGTTCTTC. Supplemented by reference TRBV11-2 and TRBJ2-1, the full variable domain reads EAGVAQSPRYKIIEKRQSVAFWCNPISGHATLYWYQQILGQGPKLLIQFQNNGVVDDSQLPKDRFSAERLKGVDSTLKIQPAKLEDSAVYLCASSLANPYNEQFFGPGTRLTVL.

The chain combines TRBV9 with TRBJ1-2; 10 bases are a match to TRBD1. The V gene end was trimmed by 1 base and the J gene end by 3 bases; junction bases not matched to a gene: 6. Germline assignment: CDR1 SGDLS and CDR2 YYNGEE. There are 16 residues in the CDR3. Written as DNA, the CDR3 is TGTGCCAGCAGCGTATCGACAGGGGGCGCGGACTATGGCTACACCTTC. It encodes CASSVSTGGADYGYTF.

CDR3: CASSRDFGDRELFF. The CDR3 bases are TGTGCCAGCAGCCGGGATTTCGGAGACCGGGAGCTGTTTTTT. The V and J genes are TRBV7-6 and TRBJ2-2, with D tentatively TRBD2 (5 bases). With 5 bases removed from V and 9 bases from J, the gap between germline ends came to 16 bases. The CDR3 extends over 14 amino acids. Germline loops: CDR1 SGHVS, CDR2 FNYEAQ.

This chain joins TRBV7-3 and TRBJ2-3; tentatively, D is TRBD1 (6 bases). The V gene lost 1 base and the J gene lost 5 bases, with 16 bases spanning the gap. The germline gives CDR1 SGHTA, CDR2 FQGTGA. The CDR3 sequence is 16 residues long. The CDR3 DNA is TGTGCCAGCAGCTTAAACCCGACAGGCTCGGGAGATACGCAGTATTTT. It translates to CASSLNPTGSGDTQYF.

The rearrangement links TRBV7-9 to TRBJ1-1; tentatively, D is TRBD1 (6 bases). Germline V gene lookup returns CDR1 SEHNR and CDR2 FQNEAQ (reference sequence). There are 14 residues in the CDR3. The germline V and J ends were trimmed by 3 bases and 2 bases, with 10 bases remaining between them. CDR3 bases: TGTGCCAGCAGCTTGGGACACCAAAACACTGAAGCTTTCTTT. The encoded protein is CASSLGHQNTEAFF.

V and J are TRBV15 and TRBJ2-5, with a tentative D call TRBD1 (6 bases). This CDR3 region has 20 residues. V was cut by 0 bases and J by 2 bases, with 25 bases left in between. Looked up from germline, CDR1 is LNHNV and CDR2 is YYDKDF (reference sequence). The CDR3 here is CATSRDLPVRGWGRQETQYF. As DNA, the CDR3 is TGTGCCACCAGCAGAGATCTTCCCGTTAGGGGGTGGGGGAGACAAGAGACCCAGTACTTC. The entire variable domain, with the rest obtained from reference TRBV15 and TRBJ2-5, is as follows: DAMVIQNPRYQVTQFGKPVTLSCSQTLNHNVMYWYQQKSSQAPKLLFHYYDKDFNNEADTPDNFQSRRPNTSFCFLDIRSPGLGDTAMYLCATSRDLPVRGWGRQETQYFGPGTRLLVL.

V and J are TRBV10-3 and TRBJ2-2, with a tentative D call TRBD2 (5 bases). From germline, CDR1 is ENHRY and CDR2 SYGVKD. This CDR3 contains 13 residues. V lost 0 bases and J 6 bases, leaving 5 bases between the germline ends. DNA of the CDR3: TGTGCCATCAGTGAGTCCGGGGCCGGGGAGCTGTTTTTT. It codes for CAISESGAGELFF.

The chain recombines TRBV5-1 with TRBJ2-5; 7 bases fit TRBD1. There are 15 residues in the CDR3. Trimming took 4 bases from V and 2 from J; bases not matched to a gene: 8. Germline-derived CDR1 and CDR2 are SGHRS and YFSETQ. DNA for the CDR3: TGCGCCAGCAGCCCCGGACAGGCTGAACAAGAGACCCAGTACTTC. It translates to CASSPGQAEQETQYF.

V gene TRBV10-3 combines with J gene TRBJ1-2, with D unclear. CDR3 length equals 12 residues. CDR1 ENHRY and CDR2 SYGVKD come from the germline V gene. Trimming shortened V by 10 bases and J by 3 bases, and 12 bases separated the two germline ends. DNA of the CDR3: TGTGCCACTCCAGGCCAGGACTATGGCTACACCTTC. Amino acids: CATPGQDYGYTF.

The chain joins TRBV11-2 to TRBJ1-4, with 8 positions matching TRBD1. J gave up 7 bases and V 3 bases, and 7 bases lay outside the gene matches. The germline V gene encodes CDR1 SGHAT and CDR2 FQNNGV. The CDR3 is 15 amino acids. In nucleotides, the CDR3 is TGTGCCAGCAGCTTGCAGGGGGCCGGAGGTGAAAAACTGTTTTTT. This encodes CASSLQGAGGEKLFF.

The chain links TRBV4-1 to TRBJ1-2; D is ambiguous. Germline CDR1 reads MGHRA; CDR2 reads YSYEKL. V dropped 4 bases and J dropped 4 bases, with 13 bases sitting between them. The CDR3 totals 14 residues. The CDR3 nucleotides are TGCGCCAGCAGCCCGGGGTCTATGGCCTATGGCTACACCTTC. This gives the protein CASSPGSMAYGYTF.

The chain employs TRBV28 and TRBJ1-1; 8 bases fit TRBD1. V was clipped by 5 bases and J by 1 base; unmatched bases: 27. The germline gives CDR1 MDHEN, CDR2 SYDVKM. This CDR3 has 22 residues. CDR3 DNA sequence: TGTGCCAGCAGTCCAACAACCTGGGACAGGCCAAATATCGGGGGTGGGAACACTGAAGCTTTCTTT. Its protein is CASSPTTWDRPNIGGGNTEAFF.